Each of the 19 T cell receptor beta chains below was sequenced from the same sample in a study of technical replicates of blood from several donors. This table comes from immunoSEQ multiplex PCR, and its TCRdb copy is limited to in-frame clones, with some not included. This table has under 100,000 clones, roughly 96% appearing once. Sequenced material: T cells isolated from PBMCs. The origin of the receptors is a human donor in good health.

The rearrangement joins TRBV19 to TRBJ1-2; D perhaps matches TRBD1 (5 bases). V lost 6 bases and J lost 1, with 12 bases in between. This CDR3 is built from 14 residues. The germline gives CDR1 LNHDA, CDR2 SQIVND (reference sequence). CDR3 region: CASRGPEINYGYTF. The DNA of the CDR3 is TGTGCCAGTAGGGGGCCCGAAATTAACTATGGCTACACCTTC. Using reference TRBV19 and TRBJ1-2 for the parts outside the CDR3, the full variable domain is DGGITQSPKYLFRKEGQNVTLSCEQNLNHDAMYWYRQDPGQGLRLIYYSQIVNDFQKGDIAEGYSVSREKKESFPLTVTSAQKNPTAFYLCASRGPEINYGYTFGSGTRLTVV.

This rearrangement joins TRBV30 to TRBJ2-1; no clear D gene. Germline V gene data show CDR1 as GTSNPN and CDR2 as SVGIG (reference sequence). V was trimmed by 3 bases and J by 1 base, leaving 10 bases between them. The CDR3 consists of 14 residues. The CDR3: CAWRDGVSYNEQFF. DNA for the CDR3: TGTGCCTGGAGGGATGGAGTGTCCTACAATGAGCAGTTCTTC.

This clone appeared once. CDR3: CASSLPGKDGYTF. In nucleotides, the CDR3 is TGTGCCAGCAGCTTACCGGGGAAGGATGGCTACACCTTC. The chain has TRBV7-8 and TRBJ1-2, with D unresolved. The V gene lost 2 bases and the J gene lost 6 bases, with 10 bases spanning the gap. The germline CDR1 and CDR2 sequences are SGHVS and FQNEAQ. The CDR3 totals 13 residues. The full variable domain, its missing parts supplied by reference TRBV7-8 and TRBJ1-2, is GAGVSQSPRYKVAKRGQDVALRCDPISGHVSLFWYQQALGQGPEFLTYFQNEAQLDKSGLPSDRFFAERPEGSVSTLKIQRTQQEDSAVYLCASSLPGKDGYTFGSGTRLTVV.

The chain couples TRBV29-1 to TRBJ1-4, with 7 bases that match TRBD1. V shed 4 bases and J 3 bases; nucleotides not matched to a gene: 8. CDR1 is SQVTM, CDR2 ANQGSEA, per germline. The CDR3 totals 15 residues. CDR3 sequence (DNA): TGCAGCGTTGGGGGAACAGGGGTTCCTAATGAAAAACTGTTTTTT. Its protein product is CSVGGTGVPNEKLFF.

J is TRBJ2-5 and V is TRBV5-1; 7 positions match TRBD1. V was clipped by 0 bases and J by 4 bases; unmatched bases: 6. Germline V gene lookup returns CDR1 SGHRS and CDR2 YFSETQ. The CDR3 covers 15 residues. In DNA form, the CDR3 reads TGCGCCAGCAGCTTGGGACAGGGATGGGGAGAGACCCAGTACTTC. Encoded protein: CASSLGQGWGETQYF.

The genes are TRBV27 and TRBJ1-2, with 7 bases identical to TRBD1. J lost 6 bases, V lost 5 bases, and 12 bases had no gene match. The germline gives CDR1 MNHEY, CDR2 SMNVEV (reference sequence). This CDR3 contains 15 residues. The CDR3 loop is CASSPNIRQGHGYTF. The CDR3 region has the DNA TGTGCCAGCAGTCCGAATATACGACAGGGCCATGGCTACACCTTC.

The J gene is TRBJ1-2, the V gene TRBV28; 8 bases are shared with TRBD1. V lost 3 bases, J lost 8 bases, and 8 bases stayed unmatched. Germline-derived CDR1 and CDR2 are MDHEN and SYDVKM. CDR3 length: 14 amino acids. The CDR3 bases are TGTGCCAGCAGTTTGGGGACAGGTCGAAGGGGCTACACCTTC. It encodes CASSLGTGRRGYTF.

The chain is built from TRBV7-9 and TRBJ2-7, with D possibly matching TRBD1 (5 bases). The CDR3 is 15 amino acids. V lost 6 bases to trimming and J lost 3 bases, with 18 bases between them. Germline CDR1 SEHNR, CDR2 FQNEAQ (reference sequence). As DNA, the CDR3 is TGTGCCAGCAGTCTACCTACAGGTTCCGACTACGAGCAGTACTTC. Protein: CASSLPTGSDYEQYF.

This chain joins TRBV4-3 and TRBJ2-3; D gene unclear. Germline loops: CDR1 LGHNA, CDR2 YSLEER. The CDR3 runs 13 residues. Trimming shortened V by 1 base and J by 2 bases, and 4 bases separated the two germline ends. The CDR3 reads CASSQVVTDTQYF. The CDR3 nucleotides read TGCGCCAGCAGCCAAGTCGTCACAGATACGCAGTATTTT.

This sequence joins TRBV4-2 and TRBJ1-4, with 9 nucleotides matching TRBD1. Germline CDR1 reads LGHNA; CDR2 reads YNFKEQ. J was trimmed by 6 bases and V by 4 bases; bases with no gene match: 6. This CDR3 is built from 15 residues. The CDR3 nucleotides read TGTGCCAGCAGCCCCCAGGACAGGGGAGATGAAAAACTGTTTTTT. Protein: CASSPQDRGDEKLFF.

This chain joins TRBV7-2 and TRBJ1-1; D not resolved. The V end was cut by 0 bases, the J end by 3 bases, with 14 bases between. CDR3 size: 16 residues. Germline CDR1 reads SGHTA; CDR2 reads FQGNSA. The CDR3 reads CASSLASSKVHTEAFF. The CDR3, as DNA: TGTGCCAGCAGCTTAGCCAGTAGCAAGGTTCACACTGAAGCTTTCTTT.

The chain links TRBV7-9 to TRBJ1-4, with D hard to call. Germline V lookup: CDR1 SEHNR, CDR2 FQNEAQ (reference sequence). CDR3 size: 14 residues. V gave up 5 bases and J gave up 7 bases, with 14 bases separating them. This CDR3 is CASSTGRFGEKLFF. In nucleotides, the CDR3 is TGTGCCAGCAGCACCGGGAGATTCGGTGAAAAACTGTTTTTT.

The rearrangement joins TRBV6-1 to TRBJ2-1; 7 bases are shared with TRBD2. This CDR3 contains 15 residues. Per germline, CDR1 MNHNS and CDR2 SASEGT. J gave up 2 bases and V 7 bases, and 8 bases lay outside the gene matches. The CDR3 loop reads CASTPGAGTYNEQFF. Here the CDR3 DNA reads TGTGCCAGCACTCCGGGAGCGGGAACCTACAATGAGCAGTTCTTC.

This chain connects TRBV9 to TRBJ1-5; D remains ambiguous. CDR1 is SGDLS and CDR2 is YYNGEE in the germline V gene. V was shortened by 3 bases and J by 5 bases, with 15 bases between the two germline ends. The CDR3 runs to 15 residues. This CDR3 is CASSADMGEYQPQHF. The CDR3 DNA reads TGTGCCAGCAGCGCCGACATGGGAGAGTATCAGCCCCAGCATTTT.

J is TRBJ2-3 and V is TRBV12-5; D may be TRBD2 (6 bases). Trimming removed 0 bases at V and 6 bases at J, with 16 bases between. CDR1 LGHNT and CDR2 FRNRAP come from the germline V gene. The CDR3 has 16 residues. The CDR3 sequence: CASGLVPTGEADTQYF. The CDR3 DNA sequence: TGTGCTAGTGGTTTGGTACCGACGGGAGAGGCGGATACGCAGTATTTT. The entire variable domain, with the rest obtained from reference TRBV12-5 and TRBJ2-3, is as follows: DARVTQTPRHKVTEMGQEVTMRCQPILGHNTVFWYRQTMMQGLELLAYFRNRAPLDDSGMPKDRFSAEMPDATLATLKIQPSEPRDSAVYFCASGLVPTGEADTQYFGPGTRLTVL.

This clone was counted a single time. V is TRBV27 and J is TRBJ2-1; 7 bases map to TRBD2. The germline V gene encodes CDR1 MNHEY and CDR2 SMNVEV (reference sequence). CDR3 length: 19 residues. Germline trimming cut 1 base from V and 0 bases from J; bases unmatched to any gene: 12. DNA of the CDR3: TGTGCCAGCAGTTTATGGGCGGGAGTTCAGTCGAGCTCCTACAATGAGCAGTTCTTC. This translates into CASSLWAGVQSSSYNEQFF.

The count of this clone is one. The chain recombines TRBV6-4 with TRBJ2-3; 7 bases line up with TRBD1. CDR1 and CDR2 (germline): MRHNA, SNTAGT. CDR3 length: 15 residues. J lost 1 base, V lost 2 bases, and 3 bases had no gene match. Written as DNA, the CDR3 is TGTGCCAGCAGTGACAGAGGACAGGGCACAGATACGCAGTATTTT. This translates into CASSDRGQGTDTQYF.

The chain uses TRBV28 and TRBJ2-7, with D tentatively TRBD1 (6 bases). The CDR3 loop spans 15 amino acids. The V gene lost 5 bases and the J gene lost 2 bases, with 16 bases spanning the gap. Looked up from germline, CDR1 is MDHEN and CDR2 is SYDVKM. The DNA for the CDR3 is TGTGCCAGCAGTGGAAGGACAGTCCTAACCTACGAGCAGTACTTC. It yields the protein CASSGRTVLTYEQYF.

This clone was detected once. The chain recombines TRBV10-3 with TRBJ2-7; 9 nucleotides agree with TRBD2. The CDR3 is 15 amino acids. Germline trimming cut 3 bases from V and 5 bases from J; bases unmatched to any gene: 8. Germline lookup yields CDR1 ENHRY and CDR2 SYGVKD. The CDR3, as DNA: TGTGCCATCAGTGACCGGTCTAGCGGGATCCACGAGCAGTACTTC. Protein product: CAISDRSSGIHEQYF.